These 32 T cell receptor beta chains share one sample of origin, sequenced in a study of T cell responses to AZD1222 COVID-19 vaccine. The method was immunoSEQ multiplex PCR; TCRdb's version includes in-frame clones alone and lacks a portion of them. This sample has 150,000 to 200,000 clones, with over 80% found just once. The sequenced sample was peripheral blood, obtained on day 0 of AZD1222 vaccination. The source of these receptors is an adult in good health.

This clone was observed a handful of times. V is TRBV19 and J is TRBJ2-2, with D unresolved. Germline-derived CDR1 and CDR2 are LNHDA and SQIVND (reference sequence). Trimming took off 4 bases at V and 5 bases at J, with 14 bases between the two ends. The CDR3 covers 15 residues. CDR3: CASSRQARMTGELFF. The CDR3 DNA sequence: TGTGCCAGTAGTAGGCAGGCGCGGATGACCGGGGAGCTGTTTTTT.

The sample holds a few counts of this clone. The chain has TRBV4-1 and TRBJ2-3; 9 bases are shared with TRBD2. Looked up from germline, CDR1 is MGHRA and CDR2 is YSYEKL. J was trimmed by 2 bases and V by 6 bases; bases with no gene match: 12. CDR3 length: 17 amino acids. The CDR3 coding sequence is TGCGCCAGCAGATCCCAGATTAGCGGGGGCTCCACAGATACGCAGTATTTT. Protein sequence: CASRSQISGGSTDTQYF.

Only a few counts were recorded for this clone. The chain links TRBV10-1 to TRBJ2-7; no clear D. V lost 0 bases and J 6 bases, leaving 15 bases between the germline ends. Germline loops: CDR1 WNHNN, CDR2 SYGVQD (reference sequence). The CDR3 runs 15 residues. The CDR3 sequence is CASSESVASYAEQYF. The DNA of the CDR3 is TGCGCCAGCAGTGAGTCGGTTGCGTCCTACGCCGAGCAGTACTTC.

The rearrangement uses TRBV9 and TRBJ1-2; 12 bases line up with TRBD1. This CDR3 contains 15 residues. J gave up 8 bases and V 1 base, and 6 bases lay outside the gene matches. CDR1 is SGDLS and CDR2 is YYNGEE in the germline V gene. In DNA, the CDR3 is TGTGCCAGCAGCGTAACGGGACAGGGGGCACGGGGCTACACCTTC. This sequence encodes CASSVTGQGARGYTF.

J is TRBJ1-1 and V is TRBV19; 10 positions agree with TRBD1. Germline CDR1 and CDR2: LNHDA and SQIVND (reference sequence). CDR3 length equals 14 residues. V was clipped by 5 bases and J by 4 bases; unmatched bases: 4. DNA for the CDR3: TGTGCCAGTAGTCCTCGGACAGGGGGCACTGAAGCTTTCTTT. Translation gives CASSPRTGGTEAFF.

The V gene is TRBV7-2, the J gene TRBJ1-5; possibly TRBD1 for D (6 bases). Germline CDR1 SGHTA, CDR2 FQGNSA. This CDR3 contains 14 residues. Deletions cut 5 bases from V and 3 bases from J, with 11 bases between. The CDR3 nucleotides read TGTGCCAGCAGCCCTAGACAGGCCAATCAGCCCCAGCATTTT. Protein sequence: CASSPRQANQPQHF.

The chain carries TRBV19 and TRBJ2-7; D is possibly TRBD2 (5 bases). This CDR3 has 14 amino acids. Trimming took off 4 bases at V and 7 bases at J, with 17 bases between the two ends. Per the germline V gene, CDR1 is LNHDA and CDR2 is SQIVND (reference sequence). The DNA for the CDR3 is TGTGCCAGTAGTACCGACTGGACTTGGAGGGAGCAGTACTTC. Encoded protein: CASSTDWTWREQYF.

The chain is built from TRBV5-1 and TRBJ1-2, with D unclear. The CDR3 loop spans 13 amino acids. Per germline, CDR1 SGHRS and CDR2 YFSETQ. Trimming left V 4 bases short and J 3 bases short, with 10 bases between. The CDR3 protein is CASSLQVDYGYTF. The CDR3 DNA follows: TGCGCCAGCAGCCTTCAGGTGGACTATGGCTACACCTTC. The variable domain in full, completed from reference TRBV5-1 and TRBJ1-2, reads KAGVTQTPRYLIKTRGQQVTLSCSPISGHRSVSWYQQTPGQGLQFLFEYFSETQRNKGNFPGRFSGRQFSNSRSEMNVSTLELGDSALYLCASSLQVDYGYTFGSGTRLTVV.

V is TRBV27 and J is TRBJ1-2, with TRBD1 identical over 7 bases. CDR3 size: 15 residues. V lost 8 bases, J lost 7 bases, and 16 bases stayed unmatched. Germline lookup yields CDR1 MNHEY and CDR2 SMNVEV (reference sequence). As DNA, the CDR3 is TGTGCCAGCCGACCCGATCGGACAGGTTATCTTGGCTACACCTTC. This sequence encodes CASRPDRTGYLGYTF.

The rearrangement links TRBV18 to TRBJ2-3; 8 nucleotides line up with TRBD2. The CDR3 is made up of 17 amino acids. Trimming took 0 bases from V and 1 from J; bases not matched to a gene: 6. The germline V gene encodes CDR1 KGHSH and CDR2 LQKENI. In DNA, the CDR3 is TGTGCCAGCTCACCACCAAGTCTAGCGGGTCGCACAGATACGCAGTATTTT. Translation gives CASSPPSLAGRTDTQYF. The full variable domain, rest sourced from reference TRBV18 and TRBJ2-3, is NAGVMQNPRHLVRRRGQEARLRCSPMKGHSHVYWYRQLPEEGLKFMVYLQKENIIDESGMPKERFSAEFPKEGPSILRIQQVVRGDSAAYFCASSPPSLAGRTDTQYFGPGTRLTVL.

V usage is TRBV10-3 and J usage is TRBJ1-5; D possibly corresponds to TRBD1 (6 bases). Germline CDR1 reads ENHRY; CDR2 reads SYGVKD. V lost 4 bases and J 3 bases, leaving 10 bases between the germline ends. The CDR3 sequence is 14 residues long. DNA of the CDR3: TGTGCCATCAGTGTACAGGGAAACAATCAGCCCCAGCATTTT. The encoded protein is CAISVQGNNQPQHF.

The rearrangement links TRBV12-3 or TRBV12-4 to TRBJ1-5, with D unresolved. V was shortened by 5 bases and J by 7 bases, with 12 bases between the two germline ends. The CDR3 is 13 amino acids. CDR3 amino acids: CASSAGRPQPQHF. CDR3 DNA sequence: TGTGCCAGCAGTGCCGGAAGGCCCCAGCCCCAGCATTTT.

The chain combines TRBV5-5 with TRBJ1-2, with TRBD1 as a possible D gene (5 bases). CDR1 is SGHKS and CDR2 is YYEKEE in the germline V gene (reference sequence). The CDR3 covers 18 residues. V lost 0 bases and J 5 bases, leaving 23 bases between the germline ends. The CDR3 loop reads CASSLDVLTAPGSYGYTF. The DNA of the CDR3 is TGTGCCAGCAGCTTGGACGTCCTGACAGCTCCCGGGTCATATGGCTACACCTTC.

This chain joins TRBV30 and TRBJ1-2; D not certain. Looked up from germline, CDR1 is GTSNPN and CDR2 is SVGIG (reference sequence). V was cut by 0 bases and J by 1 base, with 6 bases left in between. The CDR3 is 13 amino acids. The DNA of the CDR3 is TGTGCCTGGAGTGTACAGAATAACTATGGCTACACCTTC. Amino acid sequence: CAWSVQNNYGYTF.

The CDR3 DNA reads TGTGCCAGCAGCCAAGACCGGGACAGGGGAGAGTCAACTGAAGCTTTCTTT. Translated, it gives CASSQDRDRGESTEAFF. The chain combines TRBV3-1 (or the pseudogene TRBV3-2) with TRBJ1-1; 10 bases fit TRBD1. The CDR3 loop spans 17 amino acids. Germline-derived CDR1 and CDR2 are LGHDT and YNNKEL (reference sequence). Trimming cost V 0 bases and J 5 bases; bases outside gene matches: 9.

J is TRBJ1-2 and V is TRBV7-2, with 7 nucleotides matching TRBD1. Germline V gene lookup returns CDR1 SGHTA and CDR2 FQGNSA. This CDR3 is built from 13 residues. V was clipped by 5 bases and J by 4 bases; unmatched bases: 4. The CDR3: CASSPGTVYGYTF. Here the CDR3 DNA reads TGTGCCAGCAGCCCCGGGACAGTCTATGGCTACACCTTC.

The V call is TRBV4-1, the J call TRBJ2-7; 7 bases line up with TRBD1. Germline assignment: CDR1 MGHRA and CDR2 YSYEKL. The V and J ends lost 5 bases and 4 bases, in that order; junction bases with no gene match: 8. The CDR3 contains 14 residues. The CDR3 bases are TGCGCCAGCAGCAAACCGGGACAGTCTTACGAGCAGTACTTC. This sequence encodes CASSKPGQSYEQYF.

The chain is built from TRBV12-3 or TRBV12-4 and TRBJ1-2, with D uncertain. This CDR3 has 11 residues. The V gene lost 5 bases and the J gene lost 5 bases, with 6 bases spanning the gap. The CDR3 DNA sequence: TGTGCCAGCAGTACGGGATATGGCTACACCTTC. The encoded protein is CASSTGYGYTF.

CDR3 sequence (DNA): TGTGCCATCAGCGATTCGGGAACCAATGAGCAGTTCTTC. It codes for CAISDSGTNEQFF. This sequence joins TRBV10-3 and TRBJ2-1; D possibly corresponds to TRBD2 (5 bases). Germline-derived CDR1 and CDR2 are ENHRY and SYGVKD. The V end was cut by 6 bases, the J end by 6 bases, with 12 bases between. CDR3 length equals 13 residues.

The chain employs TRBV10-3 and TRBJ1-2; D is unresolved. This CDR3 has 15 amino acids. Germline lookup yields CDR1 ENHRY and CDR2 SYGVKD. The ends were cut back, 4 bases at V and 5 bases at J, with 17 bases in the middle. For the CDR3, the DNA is TGTGCCATCAGTGGTCAACAGAGTGGGAGTTATGGCTACACCTTC. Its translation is CAISGQQSGSYGYTF.

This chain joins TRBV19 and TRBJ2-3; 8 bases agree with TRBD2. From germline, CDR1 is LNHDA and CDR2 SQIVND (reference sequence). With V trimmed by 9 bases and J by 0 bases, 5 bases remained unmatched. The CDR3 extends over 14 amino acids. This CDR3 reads CASSGGLSTDTQYF. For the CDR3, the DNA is TGTGCCAGCTCGGGAGGGTTGAGCACAGATACGCAGTATTTT.

The CDR3 protein is CASSFGQGVFSGNTIYF. The CDR3 nucleotides are TGTGCCAGCAGCTTCGGACAGGGGGTCTTTTCTGGAAACACCATATATTTT. This chain links TRBV7-9 with TRBJ1-3, with 10 bases that match TRBD1. The CDR3 runs 17 residues. Germline CDR1 reads SEHNR; CDR2 reads FQNEAQ (reference sequence). Losses at the gene ends were 3 bases for V and 1 base for J; bases not matched to a gene: 6.

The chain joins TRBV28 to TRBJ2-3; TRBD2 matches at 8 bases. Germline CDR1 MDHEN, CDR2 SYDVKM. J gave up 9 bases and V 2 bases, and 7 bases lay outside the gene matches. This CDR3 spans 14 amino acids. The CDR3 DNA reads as TGTGCCAGCAGTTTACCTAGCGGGCCCCGAACGCAGTATTTT. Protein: CASSLPSGPRTQYF. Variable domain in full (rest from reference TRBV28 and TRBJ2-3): DVKVTQSSRYLVKRTGEKVFLECVQDMDHENMFWYRQDPGLGLRLIYFSYDVKMKEKGDIPEGYSVSREKKERFSLILESASTNQTSMYLCASSLPSGPRTQYFGPGTRLTVL.

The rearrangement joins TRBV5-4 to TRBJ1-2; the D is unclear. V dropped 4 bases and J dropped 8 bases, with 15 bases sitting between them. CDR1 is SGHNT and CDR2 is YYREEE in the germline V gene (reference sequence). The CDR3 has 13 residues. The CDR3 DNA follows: TGTGCCAGCAGCCCCAGGCTTGATACAGGCTACACCTTC. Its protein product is CASSPRLDTGYTF.

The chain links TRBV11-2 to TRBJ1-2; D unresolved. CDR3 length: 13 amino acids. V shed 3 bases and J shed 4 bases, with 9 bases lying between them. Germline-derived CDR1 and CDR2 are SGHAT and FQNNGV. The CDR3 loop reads CASSLSQVYGYTF. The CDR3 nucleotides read TGTGCCAGCAGCTTGTCGCAGGTCTATGGCTACACCTTC.

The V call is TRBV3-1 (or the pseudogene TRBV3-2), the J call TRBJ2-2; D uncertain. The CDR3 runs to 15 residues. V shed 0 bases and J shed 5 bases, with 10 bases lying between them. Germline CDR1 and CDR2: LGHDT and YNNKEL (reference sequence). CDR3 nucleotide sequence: TGTGCCAGCAGCCAAGATCGTAGGGTGACCGGGGAGCTGTTTTTT. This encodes CASSQDRRVTGELFF.

In DNA form, the CDR3 reads TGTGCCAGCAGCTCCGAGGGCGCGACGGGACCCCAAGAAGCTTTCTTT. The encoded protein is CASSSEGATGPQEAFF. This chain joins TRBV28 and TRBJ1-1; tentative D call: TRBD1 (5 bases). Per the germline V gene, CDR1 is MDHEN and CDR2 is SYDVKM. With 6 bases removed from V and 8 bases from J, the gap between germline ends came to 25 bases. The CDR3 is 16 amino acids.

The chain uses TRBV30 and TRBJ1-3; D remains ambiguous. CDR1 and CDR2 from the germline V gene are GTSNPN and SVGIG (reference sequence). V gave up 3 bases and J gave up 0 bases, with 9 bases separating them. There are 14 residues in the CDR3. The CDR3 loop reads CAWRRKSSGNTIYF. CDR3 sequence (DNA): TGTGCCTGGAGAAGGAAAAGCTCTGGAAACACCATATATTTT.

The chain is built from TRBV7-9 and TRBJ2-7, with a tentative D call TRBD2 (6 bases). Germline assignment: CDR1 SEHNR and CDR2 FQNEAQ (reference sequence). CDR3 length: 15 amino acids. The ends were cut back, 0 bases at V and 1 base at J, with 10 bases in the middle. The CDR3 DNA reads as TGTGCCAGCAGCTTAGCGGAGGGCGGATCCTACGAGCAGTACTTC. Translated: CASSLAEGGSYEQYF.

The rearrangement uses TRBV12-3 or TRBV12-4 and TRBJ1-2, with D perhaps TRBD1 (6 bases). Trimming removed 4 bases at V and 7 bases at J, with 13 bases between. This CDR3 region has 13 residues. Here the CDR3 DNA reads TGTGCCAGCAGTTCACGACAGGCGGCTGGCTACACCTTC. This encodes CASSSRQAAGYTF.

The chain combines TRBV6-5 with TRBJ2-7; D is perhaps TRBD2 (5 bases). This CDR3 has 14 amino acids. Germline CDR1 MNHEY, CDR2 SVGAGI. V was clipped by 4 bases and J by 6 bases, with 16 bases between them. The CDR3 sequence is CASSSGLQGVEQYF. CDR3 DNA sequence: TGTGCCAGCAGTTCCGGACTTCAAGGCGTCGAGCAGTACTTC.

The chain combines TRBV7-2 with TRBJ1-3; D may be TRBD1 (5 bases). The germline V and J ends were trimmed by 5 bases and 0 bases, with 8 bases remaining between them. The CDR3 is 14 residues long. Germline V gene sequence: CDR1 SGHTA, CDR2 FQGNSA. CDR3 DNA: TGTGCCAGCAGCCGCGACAGCTCTGGAAACACCATATATTTT. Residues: CASSRDSSGNTIYF. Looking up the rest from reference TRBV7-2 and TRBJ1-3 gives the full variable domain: GAGVSQSPSNKVTEKGKDVELRCDPISGHTALYWYRQSLGQGLEFLIYFQGNSAPDKSGLPSDRFSAERTGGSVSTLTIQRTQQEDSAVYLCASSRDSSGNTIYFGEGSWLTVV.